Reported below is one TCR beta chain. Libraries were prepared by immunoSEQ multiplex PCR; TCRdb keeps only in-frame clonotypes and omits some of them. Among about 190,000 clones listed, about 81% were seen once. This sample is part of a study of blood T cell repertoires in COVID-19. The CDR3 consists of 13 residues. Trimming removed 11 bases from V and 6 bases from J, with 18 bases in between. Germline CDR1 SNHLY, CDR2 FYNNEI. The specimen was peripheral blood. This TCR came from a woman older than 75 with COVID-19, enrolled during active disease. The V and J genes are TRBV2 and TRBJ2-3; D remains ambiguous. Written as DNA, the CDR3 is TGTGCCGCCGCTTTTAACTTGTTTGATACGCAGTATTTT. Amino acid sequence: CAAAFNLFDTQYF.